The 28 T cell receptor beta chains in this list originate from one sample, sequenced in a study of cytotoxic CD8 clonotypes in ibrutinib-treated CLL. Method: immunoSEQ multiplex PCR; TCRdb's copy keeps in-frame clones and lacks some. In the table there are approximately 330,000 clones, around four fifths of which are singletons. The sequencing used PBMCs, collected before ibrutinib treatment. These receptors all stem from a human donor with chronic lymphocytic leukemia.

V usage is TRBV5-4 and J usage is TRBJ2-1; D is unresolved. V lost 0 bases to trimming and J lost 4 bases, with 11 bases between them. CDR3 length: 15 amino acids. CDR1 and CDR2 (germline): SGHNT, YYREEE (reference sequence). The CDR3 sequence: CASSLGTPAYNEQFF. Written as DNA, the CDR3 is TGTGCCAGCAGCTTGGGCACCCCGGCTTACAATGAGCAGTTCTTC.

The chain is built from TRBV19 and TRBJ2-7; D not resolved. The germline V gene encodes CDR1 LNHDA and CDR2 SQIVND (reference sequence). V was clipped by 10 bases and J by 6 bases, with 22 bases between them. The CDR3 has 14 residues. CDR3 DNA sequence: TGTGCCACCTCGCACCCACCTCTAGTTGCCGAGCAGTACTTC. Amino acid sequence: CATSHPPLVAEQYF.

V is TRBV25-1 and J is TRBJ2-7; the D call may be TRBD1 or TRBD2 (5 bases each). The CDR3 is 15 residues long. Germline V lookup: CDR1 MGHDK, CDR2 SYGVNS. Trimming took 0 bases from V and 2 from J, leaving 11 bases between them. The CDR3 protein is CASSEYLGDAYEQYF. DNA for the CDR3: TGTGCCAGCAGTGAATATTTGGGGGACGCCTACGAGCAGTACTTC.

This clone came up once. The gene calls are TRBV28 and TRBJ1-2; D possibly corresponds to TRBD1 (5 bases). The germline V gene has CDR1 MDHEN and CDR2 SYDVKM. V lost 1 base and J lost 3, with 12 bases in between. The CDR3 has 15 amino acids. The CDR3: CASSLLMGQDYGYTF. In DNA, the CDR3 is TGTGCCAGCAGTTTATTGATGGGGCAGGACTATGGCTACACCTTC.

The chain's CDR3 is CASSLLAGGSNTGELFF. The CDR3 DNA reads as TGCGCCAGCAGTTTACTAGCGGGAGGTTCGAACACCGGGGAGCTGTTTTTT. The chain carries TRBV5-1 and TRBJ2-2; TRBD2 matches at 12 bases. Per the germline V gene, CDR1 is SGHRS and CDR2 is YFSETQ. V lost 5 bases and J lost 0; bases outside the gene matches: 5. The CDR3 sequence is 17 residues long. Combining the CDR3 with reference TRBV5-1 and TRBJ2-2 gives the whole variable domain KAGVTQTPRYLIKTRGQQVTLSCSPISGHRSVSWYQQTPGQGLQFLFEYFSETQRNKGNFPGRFSGRQFSNSRSEMNVSTLELGDSALYLCASSLLAGGSNTGELFFGEGSRLTVL.

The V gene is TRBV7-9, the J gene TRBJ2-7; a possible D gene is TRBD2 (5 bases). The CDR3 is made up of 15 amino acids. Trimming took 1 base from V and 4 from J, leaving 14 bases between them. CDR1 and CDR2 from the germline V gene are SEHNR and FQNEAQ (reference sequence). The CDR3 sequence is CASSLGSGKGYEQYF. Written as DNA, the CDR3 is TGTGCCAGCAGCTTAGGCTCGGGAAAAGGGTACGAGCAGTACTTC.

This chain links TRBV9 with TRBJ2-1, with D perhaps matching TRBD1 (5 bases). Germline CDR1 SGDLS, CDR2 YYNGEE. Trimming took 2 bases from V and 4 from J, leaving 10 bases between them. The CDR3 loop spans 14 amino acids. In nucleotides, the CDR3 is TGTGCCAGCAGCGTGGGGCCTCTTTACAATGAGCAGTTCTTC. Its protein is CASSVGPLYNEQFF.

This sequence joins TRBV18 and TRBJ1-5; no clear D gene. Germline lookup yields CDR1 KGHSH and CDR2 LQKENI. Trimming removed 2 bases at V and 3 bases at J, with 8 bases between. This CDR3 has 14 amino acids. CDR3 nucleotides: TGTGCCAGCTCACCAAGGCCAGACAATCAGCCCCAGCATTTT. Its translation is CASSPRPDNQPQHF. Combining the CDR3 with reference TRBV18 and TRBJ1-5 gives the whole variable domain NAGVMQNPRHLVRRRGQEARLRCSPMKGHSHVYWYRQLPEEGLKFMVYLQKENIIDESGMPKERFSAEFPKEGPSILRIQQVVRGDSAAYFCASSPRPDNQPQHFGDGTRLSIL.

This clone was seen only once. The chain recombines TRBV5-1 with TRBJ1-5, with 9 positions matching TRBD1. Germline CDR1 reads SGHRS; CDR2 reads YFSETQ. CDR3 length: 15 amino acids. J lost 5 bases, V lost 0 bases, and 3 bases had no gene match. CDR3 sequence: CASSLGDRADQPQHF. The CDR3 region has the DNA TGCGCCAGCAGCTTGGGGGACAGGGCCGATCAGCCCCAGCATTTT.

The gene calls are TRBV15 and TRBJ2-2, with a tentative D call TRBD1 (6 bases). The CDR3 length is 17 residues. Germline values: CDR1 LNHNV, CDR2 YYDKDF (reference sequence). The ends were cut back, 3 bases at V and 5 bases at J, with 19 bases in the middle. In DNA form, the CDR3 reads TGTGCCACCAGCAGCCCTTACGGCAGGGGCGGGACCGGGGAGCTGTTTTTT. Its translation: CATSSPYGRGGTGELFF.

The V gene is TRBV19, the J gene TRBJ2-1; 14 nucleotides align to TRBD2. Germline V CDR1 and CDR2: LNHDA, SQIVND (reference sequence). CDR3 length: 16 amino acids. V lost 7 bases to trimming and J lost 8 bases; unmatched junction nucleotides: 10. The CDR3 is CASTHSGTSGSDEQFF. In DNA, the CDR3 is TGTGCCAGTACTCACTCCGGGACTAGCGGGAGCGATGAGCAGTTCTTC.

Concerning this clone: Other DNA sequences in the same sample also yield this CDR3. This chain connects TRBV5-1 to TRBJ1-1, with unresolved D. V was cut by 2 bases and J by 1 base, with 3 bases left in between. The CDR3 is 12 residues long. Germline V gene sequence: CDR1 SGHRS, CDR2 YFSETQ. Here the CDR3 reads CASSFGNTEAFF. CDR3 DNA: TGCGCCAGCAGCTTCGGGAACACTGAAGCTTTCTTT.

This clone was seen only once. In DNA, the CDR3 is TGTGCCAGCAGTTACACGCTCGGGGGCACTGAAGCTTTCTTT. Translation gives CASSYTLGGTEAFF. The J gene is TRBJ1-1, the V gene TRBV6-5, with a tentative D call TRBD1 (5 bases). CDR1 is MNHEY and CDR2 is SVGAGI in the germline V gene. This CDR3 has 14 amino acids. Trimming removed 2 bases at V and 4 bases at J, with 11 bases between.

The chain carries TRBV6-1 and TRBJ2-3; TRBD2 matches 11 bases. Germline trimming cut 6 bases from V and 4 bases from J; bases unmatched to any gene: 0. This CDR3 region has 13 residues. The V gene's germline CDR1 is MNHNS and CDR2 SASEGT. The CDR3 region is CASRLAGADTQYF. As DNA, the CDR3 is TGTGCCAGCAGACTAGCGGGAGCAGATACGCAGTATTTT.

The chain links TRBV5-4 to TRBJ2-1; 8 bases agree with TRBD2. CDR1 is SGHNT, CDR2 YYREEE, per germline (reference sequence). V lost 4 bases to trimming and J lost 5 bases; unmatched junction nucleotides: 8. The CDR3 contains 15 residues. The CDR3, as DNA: TGTGCCAGCAGCCCGGGACTAGAACCTAACAATGAGCAGTTCTTC. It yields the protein CASSPGLEPNNEQFF.

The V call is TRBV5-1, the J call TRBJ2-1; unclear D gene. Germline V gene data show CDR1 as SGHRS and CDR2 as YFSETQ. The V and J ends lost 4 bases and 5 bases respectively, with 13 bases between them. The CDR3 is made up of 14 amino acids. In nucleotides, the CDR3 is TGCGCCAGCAGCCCCCCGCCAGAGAACAATGAGCAGTTCTTC. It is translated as CASSPPPENNEQFF.

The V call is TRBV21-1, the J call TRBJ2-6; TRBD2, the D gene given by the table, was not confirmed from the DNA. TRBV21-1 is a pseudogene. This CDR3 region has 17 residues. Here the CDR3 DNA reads TGTGCCAGCAGCAAAGTACAGACTACTTCTGGGGCCAACGTCCTGACTTTC. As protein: CASSKVQTTSGANVLTF.

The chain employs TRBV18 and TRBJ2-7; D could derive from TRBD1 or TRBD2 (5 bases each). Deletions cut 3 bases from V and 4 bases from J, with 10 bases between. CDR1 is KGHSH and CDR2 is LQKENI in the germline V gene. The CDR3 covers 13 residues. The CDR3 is CASSPREHYEQYF. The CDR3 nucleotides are TGTGCCAGCTCACCCAGGGAGCATTACGAGCAGTACTTC.

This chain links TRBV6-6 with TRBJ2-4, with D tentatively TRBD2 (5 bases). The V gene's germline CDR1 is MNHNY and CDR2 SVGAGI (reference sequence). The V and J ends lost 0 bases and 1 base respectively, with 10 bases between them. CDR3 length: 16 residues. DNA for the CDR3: TGTGCCAGCAGTTACTCCCTTCTAGCTGCCAAAAACATTCAGTACTTC. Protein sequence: CASSYSLLAAKNIQYF.

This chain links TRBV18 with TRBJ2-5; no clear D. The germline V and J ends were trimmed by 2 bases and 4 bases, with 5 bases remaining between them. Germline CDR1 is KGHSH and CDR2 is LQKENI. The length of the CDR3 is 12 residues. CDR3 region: CASSPVVETQYF. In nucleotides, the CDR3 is TGTGCCAGCTCACCAGTAGTAGAGACCCAGTACTTC.

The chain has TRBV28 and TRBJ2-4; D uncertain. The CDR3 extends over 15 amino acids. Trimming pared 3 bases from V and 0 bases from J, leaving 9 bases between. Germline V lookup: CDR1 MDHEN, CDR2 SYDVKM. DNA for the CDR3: TGTGCCAGCAGTTTTGGAATTATAGCCAAAAACATTCAGTACTTC. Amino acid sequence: CASSFGIIAKNIQYF.

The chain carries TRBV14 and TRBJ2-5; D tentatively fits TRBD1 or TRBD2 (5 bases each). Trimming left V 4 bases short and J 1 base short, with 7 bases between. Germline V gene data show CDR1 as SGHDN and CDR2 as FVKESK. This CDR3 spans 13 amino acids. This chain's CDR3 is CASSRDGQETQYF. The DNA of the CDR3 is TGTGCCAGCAGCCGGGACGGCCAAGAGACCCAGTACTTC.

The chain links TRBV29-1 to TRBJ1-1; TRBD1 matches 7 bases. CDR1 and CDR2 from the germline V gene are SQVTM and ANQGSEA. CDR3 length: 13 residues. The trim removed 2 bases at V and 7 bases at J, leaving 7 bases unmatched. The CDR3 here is CSVESDRVLEAFF. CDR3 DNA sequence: TGCAGCGTTGAATCCGACAGGGTCCTTGAAGCTTTCTTT.

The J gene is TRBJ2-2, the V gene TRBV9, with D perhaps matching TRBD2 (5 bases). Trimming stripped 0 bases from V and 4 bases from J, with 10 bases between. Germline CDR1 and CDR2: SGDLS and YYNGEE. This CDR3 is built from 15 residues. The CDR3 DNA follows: TGTGCCAGCAGCGTAGTCGTAGGAGGCACCGGGGAGCTGTTTTTT. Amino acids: CASSVVVGGTGELFF.

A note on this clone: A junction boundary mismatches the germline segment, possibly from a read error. The CDR3 protein is CACRGDSDEQYF. The CDR3 bases are TGTGCCTGCAGGGGGGATAGTGACGAGCAGTACTTC. The rearrangement joins TRBV6-5 to TRBJ2-7; D is perhaps TRBD1 (7 bases). This CDR3 has 12 amino acids. Germline CDR1 reads MNHEY; CDR2 reads SVGAGI.

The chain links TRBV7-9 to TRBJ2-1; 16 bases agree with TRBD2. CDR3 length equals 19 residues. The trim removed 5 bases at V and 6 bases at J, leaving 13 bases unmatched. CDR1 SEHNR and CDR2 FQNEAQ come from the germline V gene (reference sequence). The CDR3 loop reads CASSRPGLAGGPVSNEQFF. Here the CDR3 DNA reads TGTGCCAGCAGCCGACCGGGACTAGCGGGAGGGCCGGTTAGCAATGAGCAGTTCTTC.

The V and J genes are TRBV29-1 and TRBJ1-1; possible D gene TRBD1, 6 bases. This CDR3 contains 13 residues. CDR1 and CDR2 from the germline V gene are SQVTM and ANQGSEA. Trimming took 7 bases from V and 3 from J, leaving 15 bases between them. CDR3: CSGAQGGDTEAFF. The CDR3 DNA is TGCAGCGGGGCACAGGGTGGGGACACTGAAGCTTTCTTT.

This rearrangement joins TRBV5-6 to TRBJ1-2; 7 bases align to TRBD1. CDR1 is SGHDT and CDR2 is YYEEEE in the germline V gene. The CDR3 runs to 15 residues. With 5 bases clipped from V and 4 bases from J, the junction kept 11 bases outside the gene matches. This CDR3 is CASREEGQHSYGYTF. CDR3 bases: TGTGCCAGCAGGGAGGAGGGACAGCACTCCTATGGCTACACCTTC.